This T cell receptor (beta chain) was obtained from a study of radiation and T cells in renal cell carcinoma. Study in general: Nephrectomy followed 15 Gy stereotactic body radiation by 4 weeks.

Indicated time point: baseline pretreatment blood. Noted treatment: 15 Gy SBRT to primary tumor, nephrectomy 4 weeks later. Radiation-treated patients gave blood at baseline, week 2 and week 4. The germline V gene has CDR1 SGHNT and CDR2 YYREEE (reference sequence). The CDR3 is 14 residues long. Trimming removed 0 bases from V and 8 bases from J; junction bases left unmatched: 7. Measured with immunoSEQ multiplex PCR; TCRdb has only the in-frame clones, and not every one. The data hold 150,000 or so clones, with 70% to 90% observed a single time. J is TRBJ1-2 and V is TRBV5-4, with TRBD1 matching over 7 bases. This sequence was found in a woman aged 45-65 years with renal cell carcinoma. The sample consisted of blood, taken from a patient whose treatment included radiotherapy and nephrectomy. In nucleotides, the CDR3 is TGTGCCAGCAGCTTGGCCGCAGGGGGTGAGGGCTACACCTTC. Protein sequence: CASSLAAGGEGYTF. Full variable domain (rest looked up from reference TRBV5-4 and TRBJ1-2): ETGVTQSPTHLIKTRGQQVTLRCSSQSGHNTVSWYQQALGQGPQFIFQYYREEENGRGNFPPRFSGLQFPNYSSELNVNALELDDSALYLCASSLAAGGEGYTFGSGTRLTVV.